This TCR beta chain was sequenced during a study of T cells after yellow fever vaccination. Study at large: Preparation of the low-cell-number fractions used SMART-Seq v4 Ultra Low Input.

The study made its TCR cDNA through 5'RACE template switching. That step introduced a universal primer site along with UMIs. TCRdb reprocessed the 5' RACE reads with MiXCR, giving one entry per CDR3 protein. The sample includes 450,000 to 650,000 distinct CDR3 sequences, 21% of them seen just once. Study-level points and caveats: Secondary responses were weaker yet peaked faster, day 5 versus 15.

As concerns this clonotype: The antigen remains unidentified.

The receptor's source is a man between 18 and 29 years old who received the YFV17D yellow fever vaccine. This material consisted of PBMCs, taken roughly 20 days after the first yellow fever vaccination.

For the CDR3, the DNA is TGTGCCAGCTCATCTTACAATCAGGGGGCTCCTGAAGCTTTCTTT. Its protein product is CASSSYNQGAPEAFF. The V and J genes are TRBV18 and TRBJ1-1; 8 bases match TRBD1. Looked up from germline, CDR1 is KGHSH and CDR2 is LQKENI. The trim removed 5 bases at V and 6 bases at J, leaving 11 bases unmatched. The CDR3 length is 15 residues.